This passage covers 3 T cell receptor beta chains from one sample sequenced in a study of blood T cell repertoires in COVID-19. The data were produced by immunoSEQ multiplex PCR, yet TCRdb's version contains in-frame clones alone and is incomplete. In the table there are 330,000 or so clones, 88% of which are singletons. The sequenced sample was PBMCs or T cells enriched from blood (not recorded which). The source is a man younger than 45 who had recovered from COVID-19.

This clone is a singleton in its sample. The chain couples TRBV5-1 to TRBJ2-1; tentatively, D is TRBD2 (5 bases). CDR3 size: 14 residues. Trimming cost V 2 bases and J 10 bases, with 16 bases left between them. The germline gives CDR1 SGHRS, CDR2 YFSETQ. Here the CDR3 reads CASSFLAPGIEQFF. The CDR3 nucleotides are TGCGCCAGCAGCTTTTTAGCGCCTGGCATAGAGCAGTTCTTC.

The chain couples TRBV9 to TRBJ1-1; D might be TRBD1 (5 bases). There are 13 residues in the CDR3. Germline CDR1 reads SGDLS; CDR2 reads YYNGEE. V dropped 4 bases and J dropped 0 bases, with 7 bases sitting between them. CDR3 DNA sequence: TGTGCCAGCAGCCAGGGCATGAACACTGAAGCTTTCTTT. Translating gives CASSQGMNTEAFF.

This CDR3 reads CASSQVTSSYEQYF. For the CDR3, the DNA is TGTGCCAGCAGCCAAGTTACAAGCTCCTACGAGCAGTACTTC. The chain couples TRBV4-2 to TRBJ2-7, with D unresolved. This CDR3 comprises 14 residues. Germline V lookup: CDR1 LGHNA, CDR2 YNFKEQ. V dropped 1 base and J dropped 0 bases, with 7 bases sitting between them.